This T cell receptor beta chain was sequenced in a study of cytomegalovirus exposure and HLA in healthy donors. V was pared by 7 bases and J by 6 bases, with 12 bases of the junction left unmatched. This CDR3 has 15 amino acids. Germline assignment: CDR1 MNHNS and CDR2 SASEGT. With 60 Vbeta and 13 Jbeta primers, the PCR was carried out. The table came from immunoSEQ multiplex PCR; TCRdb's copy has only in-frame clones and leaves some out. The table has fewer than 200,000 clones, nearly 80% seen once. The TCR originated in a female donor in good health and CMV-seronegative. The sequenced sample was PBMCs. The chain combines TRBV6-1 with TRBJ2-3, with 8 bases lining up with TRBD1. CDR3 sequence: CASNPTGALGDTQYF. The CDR3, as DNA: TGTGCCAGCAACCCGACAGGGGCCTTAGGGGATACGCAGTATTTT.